This T cell receptor (beta chain) was obtained from a study of PD-1 blockade in classical Hodgkin lymphoma. Study-wide results and caveats: Patients were excluded if nivolumab began under 1 year after ASCT (the autologous transplant). Significant TCR diversity gains by C4D1 occurred in CD4+ but not CD8+ cells.

This clone was seen a few times. No antigen is known for it. Produced via immunoSEQ multiplex PCR; TCRdb's table is partial and in-frame only. The sample has tens of thousands of clones, just over 90% seen once. V was cut by 5 bases and J by 1 base, with 5 bases left in between. CDR3 length equals 12 residues. The germline V gene encodes CDR1 LNHDA and CDR2 SQIVND (reference sequence). The time point is: cycle 4 day 1 (C4D1), after more than five weeks of nivolumab. Each patient relapsed following autologous stem cell transplantation, and prior brentuximab vedotin exposure differed. The sequence came from a human donor with classical Hodgkin lymphoma. The chain is built from TRBV19 and TRBJ1-1; D gene ambiguous. The sequencing here drew on peripheral blood mononuclear cells (PBMCs), taken before the fourth cycle of nivolumab. The DNA for the CDR3 is TGTGCCAGTAGTCTCGAGAACACTGAAGCTTTCTTT. Encoded protein: CASSLENTEAFF. Filled out from reference TRBV19 and TRBJ1-1, the complete variable domain reads DGGITQSPKYLFRKEGQNVTLSCEQNLNHDAMYWYRQDPGQGLRLIYYSQIVNDFQKGDIAEGYSVSREKKESFPLTVTSAQKNPTAFYLCASSLENTEAFFGQGTRLTVV.